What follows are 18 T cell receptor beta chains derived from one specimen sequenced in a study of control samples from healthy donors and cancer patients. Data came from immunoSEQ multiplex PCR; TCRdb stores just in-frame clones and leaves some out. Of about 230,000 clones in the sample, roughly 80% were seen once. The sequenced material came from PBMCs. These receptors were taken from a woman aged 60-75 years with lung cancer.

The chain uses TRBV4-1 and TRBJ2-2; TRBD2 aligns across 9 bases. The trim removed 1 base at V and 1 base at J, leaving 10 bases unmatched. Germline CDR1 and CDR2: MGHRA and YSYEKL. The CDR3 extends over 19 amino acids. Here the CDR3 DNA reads TGCGCCAGCAGCCAAGGGCTTTTAAGACTAGCGGTGAACACCGGGGAGCTGTTTTTT. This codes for CASSQGLLRLAVNTGELFF.

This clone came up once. CDR3 amino acids: CASSLYPASGSHEQYF. The CDR3 DNA reads TGTGCCAGCAGCCTATATCCGGCTAGCGGGAGCCACGAGCAGTACTTC. The rearrangement uses TRBV11-2 and TRBJ2-7; TRBD2 matches 10 bases. CDR1 is SGHAT and CDR2 is FQNNGV in the germline V gene. The junction had 12 bases not matched to a gene; V was cut back by 5 bases and J by 5 bases. The CDR3 totals 16 residues.

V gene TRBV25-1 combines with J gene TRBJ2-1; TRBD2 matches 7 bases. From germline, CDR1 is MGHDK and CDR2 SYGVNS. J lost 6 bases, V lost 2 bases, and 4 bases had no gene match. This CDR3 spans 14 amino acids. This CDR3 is CASSEVRGVNEQFF. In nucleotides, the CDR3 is TGTGCCAGCAGTGAAGTTCGGGGGGTCAATGAGCAGTTCTTC.

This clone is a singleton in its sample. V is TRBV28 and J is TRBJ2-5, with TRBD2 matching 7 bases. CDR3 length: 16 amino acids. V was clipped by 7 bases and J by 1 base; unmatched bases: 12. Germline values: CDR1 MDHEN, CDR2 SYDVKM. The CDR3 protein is CASKGPRSGAQETQYF. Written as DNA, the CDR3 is TGTGCCAGCAAGGGGCCGCGCAGCGGGGCCCAAGAGACCCAGTACTTC.

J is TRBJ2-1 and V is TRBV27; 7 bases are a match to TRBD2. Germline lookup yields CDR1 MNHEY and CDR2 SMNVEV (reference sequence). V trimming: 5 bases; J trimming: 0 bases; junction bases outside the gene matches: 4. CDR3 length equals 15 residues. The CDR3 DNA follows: TGTGCCAGCAGTCCTCTAGCGGTCTCCTACAATGAGCAGTTCTTC. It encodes CASSPLAVSYNEQFF.

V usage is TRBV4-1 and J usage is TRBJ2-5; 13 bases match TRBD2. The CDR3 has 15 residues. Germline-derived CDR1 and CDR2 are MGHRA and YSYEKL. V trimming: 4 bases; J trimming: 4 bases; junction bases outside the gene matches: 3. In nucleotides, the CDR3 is TGCGCCAGCAGCCCACTAGCGGGAGGGAGAGAGACCCAGTACTTC. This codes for CASSPLAGGRETQYF.

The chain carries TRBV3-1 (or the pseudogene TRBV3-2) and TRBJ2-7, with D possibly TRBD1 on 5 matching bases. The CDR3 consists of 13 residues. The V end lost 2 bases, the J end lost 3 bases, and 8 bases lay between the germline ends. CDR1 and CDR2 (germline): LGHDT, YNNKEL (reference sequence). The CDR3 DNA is TGTGCCAGCAGCCAATACCAGGGCTACGAGCAGTACTTC. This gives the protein CASSQYQGYEQYF.

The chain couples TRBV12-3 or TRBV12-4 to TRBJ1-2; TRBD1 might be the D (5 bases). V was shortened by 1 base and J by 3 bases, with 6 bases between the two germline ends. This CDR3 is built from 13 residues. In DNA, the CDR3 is TGTGCCAGCAGTTTAGGGGGACACTATGGCTACACCTTC. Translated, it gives CASSLGGHYGYTF.

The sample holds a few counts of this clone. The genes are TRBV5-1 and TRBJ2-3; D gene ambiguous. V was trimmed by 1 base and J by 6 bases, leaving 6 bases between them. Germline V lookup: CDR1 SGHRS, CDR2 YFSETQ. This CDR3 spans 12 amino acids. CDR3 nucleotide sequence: TGCGCCAGCAGCTTGTCGATGGATACGCAGTATTTT. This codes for CASSLSMDTQYF.

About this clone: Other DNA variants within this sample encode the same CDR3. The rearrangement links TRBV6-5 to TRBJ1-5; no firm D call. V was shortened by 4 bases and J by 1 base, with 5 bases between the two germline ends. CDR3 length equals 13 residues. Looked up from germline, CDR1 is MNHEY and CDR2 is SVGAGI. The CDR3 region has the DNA TGTGCCAGCAGTTCCCAAAGCAATCAGCCCCAGCATTTT. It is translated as CASSSQSNQPQHF.

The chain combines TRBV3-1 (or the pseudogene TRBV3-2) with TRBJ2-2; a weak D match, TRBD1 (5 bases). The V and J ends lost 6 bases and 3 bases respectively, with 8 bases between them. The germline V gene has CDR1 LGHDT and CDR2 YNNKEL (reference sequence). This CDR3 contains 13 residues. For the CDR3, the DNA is TGTGCCAGCAGTTTCAGGGACACCGGGGAGCTGTTTTTT. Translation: CASSFRDTGELFF.

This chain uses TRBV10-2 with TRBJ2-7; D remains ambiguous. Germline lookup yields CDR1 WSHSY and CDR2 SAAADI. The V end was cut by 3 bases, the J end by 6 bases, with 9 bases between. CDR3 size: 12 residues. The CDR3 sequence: CASSEASGEQYF. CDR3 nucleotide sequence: TGCGCCAGCAGTGAAGCGTCCGGCGAGCAGTACTTC.

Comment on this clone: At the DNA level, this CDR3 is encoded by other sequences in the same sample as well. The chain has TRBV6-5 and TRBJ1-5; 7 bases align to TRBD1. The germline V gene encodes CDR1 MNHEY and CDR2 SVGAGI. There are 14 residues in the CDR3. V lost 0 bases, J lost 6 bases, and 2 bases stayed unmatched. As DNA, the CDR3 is TGTGCCAGCAGTTACTCGCAGGGGGGTCAGCCCCAGCATTTT. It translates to CASSYSQGGQPQHF.

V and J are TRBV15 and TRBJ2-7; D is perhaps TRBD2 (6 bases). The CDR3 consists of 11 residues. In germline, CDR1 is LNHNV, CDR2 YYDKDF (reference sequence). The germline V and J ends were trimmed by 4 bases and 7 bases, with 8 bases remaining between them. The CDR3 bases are TGTGCCACCAGCATTAGCGGTGAGCAGTACTTC. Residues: CATSISGEQYF.

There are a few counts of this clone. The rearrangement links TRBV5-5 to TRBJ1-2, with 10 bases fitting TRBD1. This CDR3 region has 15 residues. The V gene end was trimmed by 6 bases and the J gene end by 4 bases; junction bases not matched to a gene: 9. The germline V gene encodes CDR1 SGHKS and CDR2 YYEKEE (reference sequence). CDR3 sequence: CASTTWRDRGYGYTF. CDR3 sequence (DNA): TGTGCCAGCACCACATGGCGGGACAGGGGCTATGGCTACACCTTC.

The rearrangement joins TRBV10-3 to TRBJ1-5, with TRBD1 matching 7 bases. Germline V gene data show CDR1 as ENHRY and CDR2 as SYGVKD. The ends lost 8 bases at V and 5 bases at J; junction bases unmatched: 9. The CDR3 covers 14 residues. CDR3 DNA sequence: TGTGCCATCTCGGATGGGGACAGATATCAGCCCCAGCATTTT. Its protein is CAISDGDRYQPQHF.

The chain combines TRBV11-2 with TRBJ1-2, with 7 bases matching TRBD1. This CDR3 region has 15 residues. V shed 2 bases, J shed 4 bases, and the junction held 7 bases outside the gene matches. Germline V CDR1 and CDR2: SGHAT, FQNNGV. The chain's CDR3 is CASSLRRGQSYGYTF. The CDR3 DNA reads TGTGCCAGCAGCTTAAGAAGGGGGCAGAGCTATGGCTACACCTTC. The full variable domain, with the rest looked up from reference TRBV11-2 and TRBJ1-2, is EAGVAQSPRYKIIEKRQSVAFWCNPISGHATLYWYQQILGQGPKLLIQFQNNGVVDDSQLPKDRFSAERLKGVDSTLKIQPAKLEDSAVYLCASSLRRGQSYGYTFGSGTRLTVV.

This chain's CDR3 is CASSGTAAYEQYF. The DNA of the CDR3 is TGCGCCAGCAGTGGCACAGCAGCCTACGAGCAGTACTTC. This chain connects TRBV5-1 to TRBJ2-7; D is ambiguous. V shed 5 bases and J shed 2 bases, with 11 bases lying between them. This CDR3 region has 13 residues. The germline CDR1 and CDR2 sequences are SGHRS and YFSETQ.